The clone carrying this T cell receptor beta chain has ten or more counts. Its antigen is unidentified. This sample is drawn from a study of T cell repertoires in cytomegalovirus infection. Study summary: Public TCR beta signatures provided an indication of both CMV infection and a matching HLA type. Points from the study as a whole: In two of eight donors, the top clonotype was HLA-C-restricted CMV-specific.

This CDR3 is 14 amino acids long. Deletions cut 7 bases from V and 5 bases from J, with 17 bases between. Using its own MiXCR run on the reads, TCRdb lists one record per CDR3 protein. The repertoire holds some 680,000 distinct CDR3 sequences, with under 40% as singletons. The V call is TRBV12-3 or TRBV12-4, the J call TRBJ1-1; perhaps TRBD1 as D (5 bases). The receptor was isolated from a human donor in good health (CMV status not recorded). Some clones in this sample may be carry-over from other donors' samples. Sequenced material: PBMCs. The CDR3 here is CASTPTGGLTEAFF. The CDR3 bases are TGTGCCAGCACCCCCACGGGGGGATTGACTGAAGCTTTCTTT.